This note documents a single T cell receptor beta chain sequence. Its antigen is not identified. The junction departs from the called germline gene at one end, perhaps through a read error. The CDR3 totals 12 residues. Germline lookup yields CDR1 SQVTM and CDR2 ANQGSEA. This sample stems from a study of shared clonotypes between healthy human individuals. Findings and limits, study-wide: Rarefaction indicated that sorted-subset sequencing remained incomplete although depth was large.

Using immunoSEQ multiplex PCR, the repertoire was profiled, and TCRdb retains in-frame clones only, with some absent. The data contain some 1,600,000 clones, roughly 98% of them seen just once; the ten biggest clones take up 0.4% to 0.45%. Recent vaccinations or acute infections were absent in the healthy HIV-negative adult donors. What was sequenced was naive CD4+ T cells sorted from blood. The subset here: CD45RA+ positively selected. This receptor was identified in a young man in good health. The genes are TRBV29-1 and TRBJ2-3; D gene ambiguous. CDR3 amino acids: CSVEGHTNTQYF. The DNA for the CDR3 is TGCAGCGTTGAAGGACACACAAATACGCAGTATTTT.